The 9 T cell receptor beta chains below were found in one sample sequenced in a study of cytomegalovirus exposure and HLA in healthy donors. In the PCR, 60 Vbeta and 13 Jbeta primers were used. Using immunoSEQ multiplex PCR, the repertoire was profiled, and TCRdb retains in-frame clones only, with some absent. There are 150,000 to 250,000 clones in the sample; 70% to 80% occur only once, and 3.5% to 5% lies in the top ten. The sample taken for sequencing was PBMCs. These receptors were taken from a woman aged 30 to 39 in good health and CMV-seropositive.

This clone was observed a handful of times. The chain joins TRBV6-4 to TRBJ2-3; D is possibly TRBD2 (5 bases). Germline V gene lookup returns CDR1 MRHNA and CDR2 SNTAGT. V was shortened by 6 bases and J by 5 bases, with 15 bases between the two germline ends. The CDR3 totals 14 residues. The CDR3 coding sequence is TGTGCCAGCAGCTTGGCGGGCGATGGAGATACGCAGTATTTT. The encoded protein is CASSLAGDGDTQYF.

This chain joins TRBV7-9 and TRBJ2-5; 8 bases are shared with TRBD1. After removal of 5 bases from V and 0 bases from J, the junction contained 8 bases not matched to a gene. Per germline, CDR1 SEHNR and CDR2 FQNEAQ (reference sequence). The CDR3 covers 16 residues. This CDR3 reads CASSEKGQVYQETQYF. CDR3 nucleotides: TGTGCCAGCAGCGAGAAGGGACAGGTGTACCAAGAGACCCAGTACTTC.

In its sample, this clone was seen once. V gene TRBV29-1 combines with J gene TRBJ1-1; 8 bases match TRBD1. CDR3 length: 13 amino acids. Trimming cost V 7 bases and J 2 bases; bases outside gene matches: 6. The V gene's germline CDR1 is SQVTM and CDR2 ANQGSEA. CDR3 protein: CSARTGLNTEAFF. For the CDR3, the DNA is TGCAGCGCCCGGACAGGGCTAAACACTGAAGCTTTCTTT.

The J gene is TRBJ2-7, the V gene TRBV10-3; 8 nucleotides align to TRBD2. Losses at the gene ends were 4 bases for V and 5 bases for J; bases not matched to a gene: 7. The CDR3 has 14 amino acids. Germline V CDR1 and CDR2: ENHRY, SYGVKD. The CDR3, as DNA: TGTGCCATCAGTGTGGAGCGGGGGACCAACGAGCAGTACTTC. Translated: CAISVERGTNEQYF.

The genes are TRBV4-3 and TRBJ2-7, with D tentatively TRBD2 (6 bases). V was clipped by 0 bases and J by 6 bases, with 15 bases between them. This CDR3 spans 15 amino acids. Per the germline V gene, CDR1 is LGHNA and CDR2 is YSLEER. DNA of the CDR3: TGCGCCAGCAGCCAAGATTTGGAGGGAACTGGCGAGCAGTACTTC. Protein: CASSQDLEGTGEQYF.

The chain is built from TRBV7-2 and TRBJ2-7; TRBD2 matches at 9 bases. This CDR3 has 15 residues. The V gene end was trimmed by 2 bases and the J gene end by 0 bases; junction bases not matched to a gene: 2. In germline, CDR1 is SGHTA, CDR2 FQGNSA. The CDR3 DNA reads TGTGCCAGCAGCTTACTAGCGGGGAGCTCCTACGAGCAGTACTTC. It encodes CASSLLAGSSYEQYF.

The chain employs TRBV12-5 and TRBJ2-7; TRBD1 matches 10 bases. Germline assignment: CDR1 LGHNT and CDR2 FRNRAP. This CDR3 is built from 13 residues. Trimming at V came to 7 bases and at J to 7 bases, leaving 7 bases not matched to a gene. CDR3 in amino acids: CASAPGTGVEQYF. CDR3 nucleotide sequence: TGTGCTAGTGCCCCCGGGACAGGGGTTGAGCAGTACTTC.

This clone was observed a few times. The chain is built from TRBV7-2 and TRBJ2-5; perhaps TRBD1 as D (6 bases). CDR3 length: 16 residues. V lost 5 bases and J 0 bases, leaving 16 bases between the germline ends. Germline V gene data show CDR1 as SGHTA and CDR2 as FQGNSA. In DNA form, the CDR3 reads TGTGCCAGCAGCAGATCCGGGACACCTTACCAAGAGACCCAGTACTTC. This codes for CASSRSGTPYQETQYF.

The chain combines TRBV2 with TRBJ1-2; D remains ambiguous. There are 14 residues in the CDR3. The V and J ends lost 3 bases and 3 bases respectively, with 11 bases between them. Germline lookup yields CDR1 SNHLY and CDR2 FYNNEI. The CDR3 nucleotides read TGTGCCAGCAGTGAGAGGGAGATCCACTATGGCTACACCTTC. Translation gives CASSEREIHYGYTF.